This T cell receptor (beta chain) was recovered during a study of molecular identifiers for immune sequencing clone quantification. Study in general: Four of five RNA aliquots from approximately 20,000 or 98,000 naive CD8 T cells were sequenced.

Many counts were recorded for this clonotype. The antigen remains unidentified. The sorting of naive CD8 T cells used the CD8+CD4-CCR7+CD45RA+ phenotype. Study observations and caveats: Highly expanded clone sizes could be underestimated by identical TCR molecules sharing a barcode.

A single record per CDR3 protein comes from TCRdb applying MiXCR to the PCR reads. Seen here are approximately 680,000 distinct CDR3 sequences, roughly 23% observed once, and the top ten hold about 0.8%. This receptor was obtained from a human donor in good health. Some libraries in this study had Jurkat cell RNA spiked in. The sequencing input was naive CD8+ T cells from blood, with Jurkat cell RNA spiked in. Indicated subset: FACS-sorted CD8+CD4-CCR7+CD45RA+ naive T cells.

The CDR3 bases are TGTGCCAGCAGTTACTCGGTCGGGGATGAGCAGTACTTC. It specifies CASSYSVGDEQYF. The chain has TRBV6-5 and TRBJ2-7; D is possibly TRBD2 (5 bases). The CDR3 has 13 residues. In germline, CDR1 is MNHEY, CDR2 SVGAGI. Trimming cost V 0 bases and J 7 bases, with 10 bases left between them.